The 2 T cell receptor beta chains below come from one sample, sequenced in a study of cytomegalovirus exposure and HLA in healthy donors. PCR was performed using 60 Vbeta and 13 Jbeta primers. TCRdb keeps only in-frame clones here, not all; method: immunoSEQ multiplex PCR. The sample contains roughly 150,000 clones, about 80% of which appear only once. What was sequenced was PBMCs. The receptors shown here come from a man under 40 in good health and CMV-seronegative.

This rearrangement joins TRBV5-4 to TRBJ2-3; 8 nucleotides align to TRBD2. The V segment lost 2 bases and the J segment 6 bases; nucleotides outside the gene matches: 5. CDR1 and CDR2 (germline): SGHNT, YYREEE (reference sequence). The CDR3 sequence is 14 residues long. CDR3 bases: TGTGCCAGCAGCTTTACTAGCGGAGGCGATACGCAGTATTTT. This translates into CASSFTSGGDTQYF.

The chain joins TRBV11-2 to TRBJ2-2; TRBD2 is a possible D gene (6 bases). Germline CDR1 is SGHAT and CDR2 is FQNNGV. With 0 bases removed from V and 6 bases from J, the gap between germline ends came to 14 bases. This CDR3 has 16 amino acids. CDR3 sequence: CASSLDGGGRAGELFF. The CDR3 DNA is TGTGCCAGCAGCTTAGATGGCGGAGGGCGAGCCGGGGAGCTGTTTTTT.